What follows is one TCR beta chain and its context. CDR1 and CDR2 from the germline V gene are GTSNPN and SVGIG (reference sequence). Trimming pared 3 bases from V and 2 bases from J, leaving 13 bases between. The CDR3 consists of 14 residues. Generated by immunoSEQ multiplex PCR, the TCRdb table keeps only in-frame clones and is missing some. Among 150,000 to 200,000 clones, approximately 86% were seen once, and the ten largest hold about 2.2%. The donors were in the approximately 130-subject validation cohort; that cohort was separate from the 666-subject first cohort. The data belong to a study of cytomegalovirus exposure and HLA in healthy donors.

Sequences were obtained from PBMCs. The TCR was taken from a woman aged 18-29 years in good health and CMV-seronegative. The V gene is TRBV30, the J gene TRBJ2-5, with a possible D match to TRBD1 (6 bases). The CDR3 DNA reads as TGTGCCTGGAGGAGCAGCGGACAGCAAGAGACCCAGTACTTC. The encoded protein is CAWRSSGQQETQYF.